This is a list of T cell receptor beta chains from one sample in a study of somatic mutations in cytotoxic T cells in rheumatoid arthritis. The protocol was immunoSEQ multiplex PCR, while the TCRdb copy is restricted to in-frame clones and leaves out a portion. This table has several thousand clones, about four fifths appearing once. Sample: CD8+ T cells sorted from blood. Receptors were obtained from an adult with rheumatoid arthritis. Each CDR3 is given with its conserved first and last residue. Each record gives: V gene, D gene, clone size, J gene, CDR3 protein, CDR3 DNA. D genes are given only for firm matches. Clone size is stated in some rows and not others, as once, few, many or a class when expanded.

>TRBV2|NA|NA|TRBJ2-5
CASRQGLETQYF
TGTGCCAGCAGACAGGGACTTGAGACCCAGTACTTC
>TRBV7-2|NA|NA|TRBJ2-3
CASSLSTDTQYF
TGTGCCAGCAGCTTAAGCACAGATACGCAGTATTTT
>TRBV11-3|NA|NA|TRBJ1-4
CASSLLRGGAGKLFF
TGTGCCAGCAGCTTACTCCGGGGGGGGGCCGGAAAACTGTTTTTT
>TRBV28|NA|once|TRBJ1-5
CASSLGQRQPQHF
TGTGCCAGCAGTTTAGGACAAAGGCAGCCCCAGCATTTT
>TRBV2|NA|NA|TRBJ1-2
CASRTAYFGYTF
TGTGCCAGTAGGACAGCCTACTTTGGCTACACCTTC
>TRBV28|NA|NA|TRBJ2-1
CASSLPLGSGRATPSYNEQFF
TGTGCCAGCAGTTTGCCCCTTGGTAGTGGGCGGGCCACACCGTCCTACAATGAGCAGTTCTTC
>TRBV13|NA|NA|TRBJ2-3
CASSLGLSRDTQYF
TGTGCCAGCAGCTTAGGCCTAAGTCGAGATACGCAGTATTTT
>TRBV19|NA|NA|TRBJ1-2
CASSIDPGTGKWYGYTF
TGTGCCAGTAGTATAGATCCGGGAACAGGGAAGTGGTATGGCTACACCTTC
>TRBV6-1|TRBD2|NA|TRBJ2-7
CASSEGSSGSYYEQYF
TGTGCCAGCAGTGAAGGGTCGAGCGGGAGCTACTACGAGCAGTACTTC
>TRBV7-9|NA|NA|TRBJ2-1
CASSRAGSSYNEQFF
TGTGCCAGCAGCCGGGCCGGCAGCTCCTACAATGAGCAGTTCTTC
>TRBV28|TRBD2|NA|TRBJ2-7
CASSQSGRSYEQYF
TGTGCCAGCAGTCAGAGCGGGAGATCTTACGAGCAGTACTTC
>TRBV28|NA|NA|TRBJ2-1
CASSPWALYNEQFF
TGTGCCAGCAGCCCGTGGGCCCTTTACAATGAGCAGTTCTTC
>TRBV5-1|NA|NA|TRBJ2-2
CASSLATANTGELFF
TGCGCCAGCAGCTTAGCGACCGCGAACACCGGGGAGCTGTTTTTT
>TRBV4-1|NA|NA|TRBJ2-5
CASSQVQGPETQYF
TGCGCCAGCAGTCAAGTCCAGGGGCCAGAGACCCAGTACTTC
>TRBV7-6|NA|NA|TRBJ2-1
CASSPGSSYNEQFF
TGTGCCAGCAGCCCAGGGAGTTCTTACAATGAGCAGTTCTTC
>TRBV4-3|NA|once|TRBJ2-4
CASSQDPYGTPRIAKNIQYF
TGCGCCAGCAGCCAAGATCCTTACGGGACCCCCCGGATCGCCAAAAACATTCAGTACTTC
>TRBV7-9|NA|NA|TRBJ1-2
CASSPTLGNGYTF
TGTGCCAGCAGCCCCACCCTCGGGAATGGCTACACCTTC
>TRBV19|TRBD1|NA|TRBJ2-5
CASSTTGAYQETQYF
TGTGCCAGTAGTACTACAGGGGCGTACCAAGAGACCCAGTACTTC
>TRBV7-2|TRBD1|NA|TRBJ1-4
CASSLDRYNEKLFF
TGTGCCAGCAGCTTGGACAGGTATAATGAAAAACTGTTTTTT
>TRBV5-4|NA|NA|TRBJ2-3
CASSFQGGTDTQYF
TGTGCCAGCAGCTTTCAAGGTGGCACAGATACGCAGTATTTT
>TRBV4-2|NA|once|TRBJ2-1
CASSQDSGEDEQFF
TGTGCCAGCAGCCAAGATTCGGGGGAAGATGAGCAGTTCTTC
>TRBV7-9|TRBD1|few|TRBJ1-5
CASSLVGQGLGQPQHF
TGTGCCAGCAGCTTAGTGGGACAGGGTCTTGGTCAGCCCCAGCATTTT
>TRBV5-1|TRBD1|NA|TRBJ1-1
CASSTGTVYTEAFF
TGCGCCAGCAGCACCGGGACAGTTTACACTGAAGCTTTCTTT
>TRBV7-6|NA|NA|TRBJ2-3
CASSKQGTVTDTQYF
TGTGCCAGCAGCAAGCAGGGTACCGTCACAGATACGCAGTATTTT
>TRBV19|NA|NA|TRBJ2-1
CASSFGGGGEQFF
TGTGCCAGTAGTTTCGGAGGGGGGGGTGAGCAGTTCTTC
>TRBV5-1|TRBD1|NA|TRBJ2-1
CASSFTGGSYNEQFF
TGCGCCAGCAGCTTTACAGGGGGGTCCTACAATGAGCAGTTCTTC
>TRBV29-1|NA|NA|TRBJ2-1
CSVEGGLLSSYNEQFF
TGCAGCGTTGAGGGGGGACTTCTGAGCTCCTACAATGAGCAGTTCTTC
>TRBV28|NA|NA|TRBJ1-5
CASSLDSNQPQHF
TGTGCCAGCAGTTTAGATAGCAATCAGCCCCAGCATTTT
>TRBV6-5|NA|NA|TRBJ2-7
CASSWGRTYEQYF
TGTGCCAGCAGTTGGGGCAGAACCTACGAGCAGTACTTC
>TRBV19|NA|NA|TRBJ1-5
CASSWGNSNQPQHF
TGTGCCAGTAGTTGGGGGAATAGCAATCAGCCCCAGCATTTT
>TRBV19|NA|NA|TRBJ2-1
CASSIAEGLVNEQFF
TGTGCCAGTAGCATAGCGGAGGGCCTGGTGAATGAGCAGTTCTTC
>TRBV9|NA|NA|TRBJ2-5
CASSQLRGSGETQYF
TGTGCCAGCAGCCAGCTACGGGGCTCCGGAGAGACCCAGTACTTC
>TRBV28|TRBD2|NA|TRBJ2-7
CASSSQGGALAGGSYEQYF
TGTGCCAGCAGTTCCCAAGGGGGGGCACTAGCGGGAGGGTCGTACGAGCAGTACTTC
>TRBV5-1|TRBD1|NA|TRBJ2-7
CASTPSPGTGTYEQYF
TGCGCCAGCACCCCCAGCCCCGGGACAGGGACGTACGAGCAGTACTTC
>TRBV7-9|NA|NA|TRBJ2-3
CASSPTTREWDTQYF
TGTGCCAGCAGCCCCACGACCAGAGAGTGGGATACGCAGTATTTT
>TRBV7-2|NA|NA|TRBJ2-3
CASRPGPTDTQYF
TGTGCCAGCCGCCCGGGACCCACAGATACGCAGTATTTT
>TRBV19|NA|NA|TRBJ2-7
CASNNGQTHEQYF
TGTGCCAGTAATAACGGACAGACCCACGAGCAGTACTTC
>TRBV29-1|NA|NA|TRBJ2-7
CSVHQGEQYF
TGCAGCGTACATCAGGGAGAGCAGTACTTC
>TRBV13|TRBD2|NA|TRBJ2-5
CASSLGRVLAGDQETQYF
TGTGCCAGCAGCTTAGGGCGGGTGCTAGCGGGGGATCAAGAGACCCAGTACTTC
>TRBV14|NA|NA|TRBJ1-1
CASSMAGPGTEAFF
TGTGCCAGCAGCATGGCGGGACCAGGCACTGAAGCTTTCTTT
>TRBV30|NA|NA|TRBJ2-1
CAWSIVAEQFF
TGTGCCTGGAGTATTGTTGCCGAGCAGTTCTTC
>TRBV4-1|TRBD2|NA|TRBJ2-3
CASSQDGTSGGAADTQYF
TGCGCCAGCAGCCAAGATGGGACTAGCGGGGGGGCGGCAGATACGCAGTATTTT
>TRBV30|NA|NA|TRBJ1-1
CAWSTHTGYNTEAFF
TGTGCCTGGAGTACCCATACAGGGTACAACACTGAAGCTTTCTTT
>TRBV6-4|NA|medium-sized|TRBJ1-5
CASFLGSWQPQHF
TGTGCCAGCTTTTTAGGTTCTTGGCAGCCCCAGCATTTT
>TRBV11-2|NA|NA|TRBJ2-1
CASSLATYNEQFF
TGTGCCAGCAGCTTAGCGACCTACAATGAGCAGTTCTTC
>TRBV7-2|NA|once|TRBJ2-7
CASSGTGINEQYF
TGTGCCAGCAGCGGCACAGGGATCAACGAGCAGTACTTC
>TRBV6-1|TRBD2|NA|TRBJ2-5
CASSESGGRETQYF
TGTGCCAGCAGTGAATCGGGGGGGAGGGAGACCCAGTACTTC
>TRBV7-9|NA|NA|TRBJ2-3
CASSFPWDDTQYF
TGTGCCAGCAGCTTCCCTTGGGACGATACGCAGTATTTT
>TRBV7-3|NA|NA|TRBJ1-1
CASSFHPGENTEAFF
TGTGCCAGCAGCTTCCACCCAGGGGAGAACACTGAAGCTTTCTTT
>TRBV7-9|NA|NA|TRBJ2-1
CASSLSTLGGEQFF
TGTGCCAGCAGCTTATCGACCCTCGGAGGGGAGCAGTTCTTC
>TRBV28|NA|NA|TRBJ2-1
CASTRQAPSYNEQFF
TGTGCCAGCACCCGACAGGCGCCCTCCTACAATGAGCAGTTCTTC